The subject of this entry is one TCR beta chain. The antigen is undetermined. Some clones are missing from TCRdb's copy, which holds only in-frame ones; the method was immunoSEQ multiplex PCR. The sample lists under 95,000 clones, 90% to 95% seen once, with under 0.04% in the top ten. In corrective heart surgery, resections were taken, and these provided the thymus tissue. This sample is part of a study of human thymus T cells. Study outcomes and limitations: Biased V and J segment usage appeared in thymus and peripheral blood.

Germline CDR1 SNHLY, CDR2 FYNNEI. The CDR3 contains 15 residues. V lost 1 base to trimming and J lost 4 bases, with 11 bases between them. Material: thymus tissue. The TCR originated in a girl under two years old with a congenital heart defect but otherwise immunologically healthy. The V and J genes are TRBV2 and TRBJ2-1; D is tentatively TRBD1 or TRBD2 (6 bases each). The CDR3 sequence is CASSEEGGRYNEQFF. The CDR3 DNA reads TGTGCCAGCAGTGAAGAGGGGGGTCGGTACAATGAGCAGTTCTTC.